This T cell receptor beta chain was identified in a study of T cell responses to AZD1222 COVID-19 vaccine (dated by TCRdb to the early 2020s). A note on the overall study: AZD1222 recipients given second doses at about 4 weeks or at about 12 weeks were pooled, since spike-specific TCR depth and breadth were not found to differ between the two schedules. TCR sequencing covered 233 trial participants: about 210 given two doses of AZD1222 and 26 given two doses of MenACWY control vaccine. Enrollment into the trials was organized by age into subgroups of 18-55, 56-69 and 70-plus years, and those subgroups contained around 150, 28 and 57 TCR-sequenced participants, respectively. The paper as a whole reports these results and caveats: Most participants were white British and females outnumbered males, and the authors suggested that clonal diversity may have been underestimated. Spike-specific TCR breadth and depth rose significantly after two AZD1222 doses compared with day 0 and with MenACWY recipients. Conclusions about previously exposed vaccinees are limited because only six or seven AZD1222 recipients were SARS-CoV-2 seropositive at baseline. The 56-69-year group was small, and its depth increase did not reach significance, likely because of low power. Reportedly, almost half of the unique spike-specific TCRs recognized epitopes lying outside the regions that are mutated in the B.1.351 and B.1.1.7 variants. The vaccine-associated CD4 TCRs covered the entire spike protein, and the dominant responses fell in regions 160-218 and 743-854. No day 14 peak-response samples were available, so repertoires were characterized only after the peak T cell response.

The CDR3 regions of human TCRbeta chains were analyzed by immunosequencing. Regarding the original processing steps: TCRs in the repertoires were matched against a reference library of SARS-CoV-2-specific TCRs that had been generated with the MIRA antigen-specificity platform. Breadth meant the fraction of unique TCRs that were SARS-CoV-2-associated, whereas depth meant the fraction of total T cells that were SARS-CoV-2-associated. Using the MIRA data, every spike-specific TCR was mapped to the spike region that the TCR reacted to and assigned to either a CD4 or a CD8 class. Log10-transformed breadth and depth values were compared by one-way ANOVA with Sidak's multiple comparisons tests. As stored in TCRdb, this immuneACCESS dataset retains in-frame rearrangements with V and J assigned. A fraction of the clones does not appear; measured against another copy, unresolved V genes explain less than half of the discrepancy, and the remainder lacks a known reason. V, J and clone size are those of that table, while D and trimming were read from the DNA. The sample table records 150,000 to 200,000 clones; approximately 92% of these occur just once. The ten largest clones capture 6.5% to 8.5% of the sample.

With regard to this clone: Its antigen is still unknown. No base quality information exists; no much larger clone differs at one position.

The germline V gene supplies CDR1 MNHNS and CDR2 SASEGT. V has 2 bases trimmed and J has 3 bases trimmed; junction bases matching no gene number 8. The CDR3 goes from the cysteine to the phenylalanine over 16 residues. Just CDR3 DNA is preserved here, 48 bases in frame from base 1. In light of the paper, this sample's time point label describes: baseline before first vaccination. The vaccinee samples were drawn from two UK trials, COV001 and COV002, one of which was a single-blind randomized controlled phase 2/3 trial testing AZD1222 (ChAdOx1 nCoV-19) in healthy adults. For TCRbeta chain sequencing, PBMC samples from trial participants were taken at day 0 and at day 28 after the second dose.

Recombination connected TRBV6-1 to TRBJ2-5; a stretch of 8 junction bases matches TRBD1. The sequence derives from an adult in good health. The sequencing used peripheral blood, collected on day 0 of AZD1222 vaccination. The CDR3 corresponds to CASSETSRGREETQYF. Here is the DNA: TGTGCCAGCAGTGAAACTAGCAGGGGGCGCGAAGAGACCCAGTACTTC.